This passage covers 3 T cell receptor beta chains from one sample sequenced in a study of cytomegalovirus exposure and HLA in healthy donors. PCR amplification relied on 60 Vbeta primers (plus 13 Jbeta primers). The method was immunoSEQ multiplex PCR; TCRdb's version includes in-frame clones alone and lacks a portion of them. The sample lists about 280,000 clones; about 90% were seen once. The material sequenced was PBMCs. The receptors originated from a woman aged 18-35 years in good health and CMV-seronegative.

The chain has TRBV7-9 and TRBJ1-1; TRBD1 agrees at 11 bases. J gave up 10 bases and V 4 bases, and 14 bases lay outside the gene matches. Germline V gene sequence: CDR1 SEHNR, CDR2 FQNEAQ (reference sequence). The CDR3 covers 16 residues. Here the CDR3 DNA reads TGTGCCAGCAGCTCCCGGGACAGGGGGGGATTCGGTAGAGCTTTCTTT. Encoded protein: CASSSRDRGGFGRAFF.

The V and J genes are TRBV6-5 and TRBJ2-5, with a tentative D call TRBD1 (6 bases). Between the trimmed V and J ends, which lost 0 bases and 2 bases, there was a span of 13 bases. Germline CDR1 is MNHEY and CDR2 is SVGAGI. This CDR3 comprises 16 residues. CDR3 protein: CASSYSSVGAQETQYF. The DNA for the CDR3 is TGTGCCAGCAGTTACTCGAGTGTGGGGGCGCAAGAGACCCAGTACTTC.

The genes are TRBV7-9 and TRBJ2-5, with TRBD2 matching over 13 bases. The germline CDR1 and CDR2 sequences are SEHNR and FQNEAQ (reference sequence). The CDR3 runs to 15 residues. V lost 5 bases, J lost 5 bases, and 5 bases stayed unmatched. The CDR3 sequence is CASSVLAGGPETQYF. For the CDR3, the DNA is TGTGCCAGCAGCGTACTAGCGGGGGGGCCTGAGACCCAGTACTTC.